Described below is a single TCR beta chain sequence and its context. Its cognate antigen has yet to be identified. Base-call qualities are not available, and no considerably larger clone is one nucleotide away. The trial excluded patients who had a history of autoimmune disease or were on systemic immunosuppression. Peripheral blood for TCR sequencing was collected from all dose cohorts at baseline, on cycle 4 day 1, and on cycle 7 day 1. Samples came from an open-label, multicenter, first-in-human phase I dose-escalation trial of ivuxolimab. Adults with locally advanced or metastatic melanoma, renal cell carcinoma, hepatocellular carcinoma or head and neck squamous cell carcinoma were enrolled in the trial. Before TCR sequencing, CD4+ T cells and CD8+ T cells from peripheral blood were sorted into separate populations. This sample was taken from a study of OX40 agonist ivuxolimab in advanced cancers. At the level of the whole study: Ivuxolimab was an agonistic, fully human IgG2 monoclonal antibody directed against OX40 (CD134), a costimulatory receptor. Partial responses were achieved by three dose-escalation patients, of whom one had hepatocellular carcinoma and two had cutaneous melanoma. The dose-escalation cohort was around 84% male with a mean age of about 65 years, ranging from about 23 to 85. The paper reports the monotherapy dose-escalation portion (N = 52 patients) of the phase I ivuxolimab trial. Of the 50 to 55 dose-escalation patients, hepatocellular carcinoma was present in roughly 19, melanoma in roughly 15, renal cell carcinoma in 9 and head and neck cancer in 9. Intravenous ivuxolimab was administered to patients every 2 weeks at six dose levels: 0.01, 0.1, 0.3, 1.5, 3 and 10 mg/kg. Peripheral TCRbeta sequencing aimed to test whether ivuxolimab altered TCR sequence diversity and caused clonal T-cell expansion. Patients were allowed to have had prior anti-PD-1, anti-PD-L1 or anti-CTLA-4 therapy, and around two fifths of the dose-escalation patients had been treated with checkpoint inhibitors. Results and caveats for the whole study, not just this receptor: In the 0.1-3.0 mg/kg groups, partial responders had among the lowest normalized peripheral clonal expansion, particularly in CD8+ T cells. At doses from 0.1 to 3.0 mg/kg, clonal expansion was seen in both CD4+ and CD8+ blood T cells between baseline and week 6. Low levels of normalized T-cell clonal expansion were also seen in some nonresponding patients. Which antigens the clonally expanded peripheral T cells were specific for was not determined. After ivuxolimab, expanded clones were on average more numerous among CD8+ T cells than among CD4+ T cells.

The germline V gene supplies CDR1 SGHTA and CDR2 FQGNSA. CDR3 length: 13 amino acids, cysteine to phenylalanine. CDR3 DNA only is kept here, 39 bases in frame from base 1. For this chain, trimming is 5 bases at the V end and 7 bases at the J end, and the number of junction bases without a gene match is 4. Genomic DNA was extracted from sorted cells for sequencing of the TCRbeta CDR3 region. The immunoSEQ Assay was used for sequencing of TCRbeta CDR3 regions. TCRdb took over this immuneACCESS table, retaining in-frame rearrangements with V and J assigned. Such tables are incomplete; in checked studies, under half of the missing clones stem from an unresolved V gene, and the remainder is unexplained. The sample includes approximately 72,000 clones, with 80% to 90% observed a single time. Clones ranked in the top ten supply 1.5% to 2% of the sample.

The starting material was CD4+ or CD8+ T cells sorted from blood, obtained in a trial of the OX40 agonist ivuxolimab. The receptor was derived from an adult with an advanced solid tumor such as melanoma, head and neck, liver or kidney cancer. In this chain, TRBV7-2 is recombined with TRBJ2-2; TRBD2 fits 7 bases in the junction. CDR3 loop: CASSQASGGELFF. The sequenced DNA is TGTGCCAGCAGCCAGGCTAGCGGCGGGGAGCTGTTTTTT.